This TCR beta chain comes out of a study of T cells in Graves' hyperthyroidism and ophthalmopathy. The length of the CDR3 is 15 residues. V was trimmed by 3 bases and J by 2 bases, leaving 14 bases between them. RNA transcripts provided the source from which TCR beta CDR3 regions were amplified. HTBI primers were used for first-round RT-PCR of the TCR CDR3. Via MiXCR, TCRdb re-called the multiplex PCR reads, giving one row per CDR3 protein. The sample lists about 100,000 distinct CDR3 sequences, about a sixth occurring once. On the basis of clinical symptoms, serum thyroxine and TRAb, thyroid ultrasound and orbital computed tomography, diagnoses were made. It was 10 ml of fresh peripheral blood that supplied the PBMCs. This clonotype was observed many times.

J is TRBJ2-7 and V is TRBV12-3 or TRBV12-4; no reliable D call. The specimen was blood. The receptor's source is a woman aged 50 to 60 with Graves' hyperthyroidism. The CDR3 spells CASSFASSGAYEQYF. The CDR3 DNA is TGTGCCAGCAGTTTTGCCTCGAGTGGGGCCTACGAGCAGTACTTC.